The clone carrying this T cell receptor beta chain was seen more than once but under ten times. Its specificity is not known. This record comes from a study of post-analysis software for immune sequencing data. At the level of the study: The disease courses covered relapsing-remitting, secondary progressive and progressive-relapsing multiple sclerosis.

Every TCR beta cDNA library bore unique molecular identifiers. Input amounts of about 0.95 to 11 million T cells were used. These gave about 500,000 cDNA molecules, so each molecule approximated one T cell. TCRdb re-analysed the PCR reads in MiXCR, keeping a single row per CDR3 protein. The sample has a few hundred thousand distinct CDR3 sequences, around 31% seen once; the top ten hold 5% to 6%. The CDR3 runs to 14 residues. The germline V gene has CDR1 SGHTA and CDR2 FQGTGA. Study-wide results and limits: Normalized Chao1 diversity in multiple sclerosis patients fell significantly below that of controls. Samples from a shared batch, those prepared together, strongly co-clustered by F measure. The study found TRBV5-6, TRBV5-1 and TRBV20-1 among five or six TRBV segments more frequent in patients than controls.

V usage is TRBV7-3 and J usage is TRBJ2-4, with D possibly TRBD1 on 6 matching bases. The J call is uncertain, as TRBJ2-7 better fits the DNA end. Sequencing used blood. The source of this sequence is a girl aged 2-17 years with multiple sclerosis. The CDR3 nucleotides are TGTGCCAGCAGCTTGATTACAGGGACGTACGAGCAGTACTTC. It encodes CASSLITGTYEQYF.